Presented here are 16 T cell receptor beta chains from one specimen sequenced in a study of Ad26.COV2.S vaccination and SARS-CoV-2 variants. Generated by immunoSEQ multiplex PCR, the TCRdb table keeps only in-frame clones and is missing some. The data hold over 200,000 clones, with around 87% observed a single time. Treatment noted: around 19 received Ad26.COV2.S at low or high dose, single or two shots; about five received placebo; per-sample allocation not given. Collection of samples fell on day 63 after the first vaccine or placebo injection. The sample here was peripheral blood, taken in a trial of Ad26.COV2.S vaccine versus placebo. The receptor source for this set is a person between 18 and 65 years old who received the Ad26.COV2.S COVID-19 vaccine or a placebo.

The rearrangement uses TRBV5-1 and TRBJ2-2, with D maybe TRBD1 (5 bases). Germline loops: CDR1 SGHRS, CDR2 YFSETQ. The CDR3 is 15 residues long. V lost 0 bases, J lost 1 base, and 7 bases lay in between. CDR3 in amino acids: CASSLGQGNTGELFF. The DNA of the CDR3 is TGCGCCAGCAGCTTGGGGCAGGGGAACACCGGGGAGCTGTTTTTT.

The V gene is TRBV7-2, the J gene TRBJ1-5; D gene unclear. The CDR3 extends over 13 amino acids. The germline V gene encodes CDR1 SGHTA and CDR2 FQGNSA. V lost 5 bases and J 6 bases, leaving 11 bases between the germline ends. CDR3 sequence: CASSLTRVQPQHF. In DNA, the CDR3 is TGTGCCAGCAGCCTCACTCGGGTTCAGCCCCAGCATTTT.

The chain links TRBV30 to TRBJ2-7, with D possibly called TRBD1 or TRBD2 (6 bases each). The CDR3 sequence is 14 residues long. Germline CDR1 GTSNPN, CDR2 SVGIG (reference sequence). V was pared by 2 bases and J by 5 bases, with 16 bases between. This CDR3 reads CAWSTGGGGDEQYF. CDR3 in DNA: TGTGCCTGGAGTACCGGCGGAGGGGGAGACGAGCAGTACTTC.

The chain joins TRBV6-5 to TRBJ2-2; unclear D gene. CDR1 and CDR2 (germline): MNHEY, SVGAGI. V was pared by 7 bases and J by 1 base, with 10 bases between. The CDR3 has 14 amino acids. The CDR3 DNA reads as TGTGCCAGCACCCCGGGCTGGAACACCGGGGAGCTGTTTTTT. This sequence encodes CASTPGWNTGELFF.

J is TRBJ2-1 and V is TRBV29-1; weak D call: TRBD1 (5 bases). Germline CDR1 SQVTM, CDR2 ANQGSEA. Trimming stripped 8 bases from V and 4 bases from J, with 9 bases between. The CDR3 is 11 residues long. The CDR3 protein is CSSKGYNEQFF. The CDR3 nucleotides read TGCAGCTCAAAGGGGTACAATGAGCAGTTCTTC.

This clone appeared a single time. The rearrangement uses TRBV6-5 and TRBJ1-4; TRBD1 agrees at 12 bases. The germline V gene encodes CDR1 MNHEY and CDR2 SVGAGI. The CDR3 loop spans 16 amino acids. The junction had 12 bases not matched to a gene; V was cut back by 2 bases and J by 14 bases. The CDR3, as DNA: TGTGCCAGCAGTTACGATCTAGCGGGACAGGGGGCGTTCCTGTTTTTT. Translation: CASSYDLAGQGAFLFF.

About this clone itself: This sample includes further DNA sequences coding for the same CDR3. The chain uses TRBV7-3 and TRBJ2-5; the match to TRBD1 covers 10 bases. With 3 bases clipped from V and 5 bases from J, the junction kept 3 bases outside the gene matches. The CDR3 runs 14 residues. CDR1 is SGHTA and CDR2 is FQGTGA in the germline V gene. The CDR3, as DNA: TGTGCCAGCAGCTTGGGACAGGGGTCCGAGACCCAGTACTTC. It specifies CASSLGQGSETQYF.

This clone has a single count. The chain has TRBV19 and TRBJ2-3; D is unclear. The V gene's germline CDR1 is LNHDA and CDR2 SQIVND (reference sequence). The V end was cut by 4 bases, the J end by 0 bases, with 11 bases between. CDR3 size: 15 residues. CDR3 nucleotides: TGTGCCAGTAGTACCAATCAGGTTAGCACAGATACGCAGTATTTT. This codes for CASSTNQVSTDTQYF.

CDR3: CASSLEYTGELFF. The CDR3 DNA reads as TGCGCCAGCAGCTTGGAGTACACCGGGGAGCTGTTTTTT. The V call is TRBV5-1, the J call TRBJ2-2; D is undetermined. The CDR3 has 13 residues. Germline CDR1 reads SGHRS; CDR2 reads YFSETQ. Trimming pared 0 bases from V and 3 bases from J, leaving 3 bases between.

The rearrangement uses TRBV6-5 and TRBJ1-1; D is undetermined. Trimming took off 7 bases at V and 4 bases at J, with 19 bases between the two ends. This CDR3 comprises 15 residues. CDR1 MNHEY and CDR2 SVGAGI come from the germline V gene. The CDR3: CASIKKGVVGTEAFF. For the CDR3, the DNA is TGTGCCAGCATAAAGAAGGGCGTCGTGGGCACTGAAGCTTTCTTT.

This chain uses TRBV21-1 with TRBJ2-1; the D call TRBD1 from the table was never checked on the DNA. TRBV21-1 is a pseudogene locus. The CDR3 totals 15 residues. The DNA of the CDR3 is TGTGCCAGCAGCAAAGGGAGCAGGGATTACAATGAGCAGTTCTTC. It is translated as CASSKGSRDYNEQFF.

This chain connects TRBV27 to TRBJ1-5, with no clear D. The CDR3 runs 12 residues. Germline lookup yields CDR1 MNHEY and CDR2 SMNVEV (reference sequence). Trimming stripped 3 bases from V and 10 bases from J, with 10 bases between. The CDR3 sequence is CASSFRQGPQHF. The CDR3 DNA reads TGTGCCAGCAGTTTCCGACAAGGCCCCCAGCATTTT.

This chain links TRBV9 with TRBJ1-1; D unclear. The CDR3 is 14 residues long. Per germline, CDR1 SGDLS and CDR2 YYNGEE. The V and J ends lost 0 bases and 5 bases respectively, with 11 bases between them. The CDR3: CASSVGGRLTEAFF. CDR3 DNA: TGTGCCAGCAGCGTAGGTGGGAGGTTAACTGAAGCTTTCTTT.

This clone was detected only a few times. This sequence joins TRBV6-6 and TRBJ2-5; TRBD2 agrees at 8 bases. The CDR3 runs 14 residues. The trim removed 5 bases at V and 4 bases at J, leaving 6 bases unmatched. Germline lookup yields CDR1 MNHNY and CDR2 SVGAGI (reference sequence). CDR3 in amino acids: CASSAREGGETQYF. The CDR3 DNA reads as TGTGCCAGCAGTGCCCGGGAGGGTGGAGAGACCCAGTACTTC.

V and J are TRBV4-1 and TRBJ1-2; 7 bases are shared with TRBD1. This CDR3 is 16 amino acids long. The V and J ends lost 3 bases and 8 bases, in that order; junction bases with no gene match: 15. Looked up from germline, CDR1 is MGHRA and CDR2 is YSYEKL. This CDR3 reads CASSQVLGQATGGYTF. The CDR3 DNA is TGCGCCAGCAGCCAGGTCTTAGGACAGGCGACGGGAGGCTACACCTTC.

In the case of this clone: The same CDR3 arises from other DNA sequences in this sample as well. This chain links TRBV4-3 with TRBJ2-7; D call uncertain. Germline V gene sequence: CDR1 LGHNA, CDR2 YSLEER. Trimming removed 3 bases at V and 1 base at J, with 10 bases between. The CDR3 loop spans 14 amino acids. The CDR3 DNA is TGCGCCAGCAGCCAGGACCTGGGATCCTACGAGCAGTACTTC. Its translation is CASSQDLGSYEQYF.